The entry below gives a single TCR beta chain sequence along with its context. What this receptor recognizes is not known. Per-nucleotide qualities are absent, and no much larger clonotype sits a single base away. The entry originates in a study of technical replicates of blood from a handful of donors (dated by TCRdb to about 2017). Library preparation was by the immunoSEQ multiplex PCR assay. As stored in TCRdb, this immuneACCESS dataset retains in-frame rearrangements with V and J assigned. A fraction of the clones does not appear; measured against another copy, unresolved V genes explain less than half of the discrepancy, and the remainder lacks a known reason. The sample table contains about 73,000 clones; only one count was recorded for approximately 90% of them. 4% to 5% of the sample comes from the top ten. The germline V gene specifies SGDLS as CDR1 and YYNGEE as CDR2. Including cysteine and phenylalanine, the CDR3 has 13 amino acids. Only the CDR3 region is kept as DNA, spanning 39 bases read in frame from base 1. The trim is 0 bases for V and 7 bases for J, with a gap of 7 bases between the germline ends.

The sequence links TRBV9 to TRBJ2-2, with the D gene not clear enough to name. Sample: PBMCs. The receptor was isolated from a human donor in good health. Some clones in this sample may be carry-over from other donors' samples. The CDR3 region: CASSVGAGGELFF. The DNA sequence is given as TGTGCCAGCAGCGTAGGGGCAGGCGGGGAGCTGTTTTTT.